This entry concerns a single T cell receptor beta chain. This sample is drawn from a study of shared clonotypes between healthy human individuals. The donors, all of them Caucasian adults, lived in Nashville, Tennessee. The trim removed 0 bases at V and 5 bases at J, leaving 10 bases unmatched. From germline, CDR1 is SGDLS and CDR2 YYNGEE. CDR3 length equals 17 residues. Per the study methods: Filtering differed, since immunoSEQ gave only junction sequences and no quality scores. Produced via immunoSEQ multiplex PCR; TCRdb's table is partial and in-frame only. V, J and clone size were drawn from that table, and D and trimming were deduced from the DNA. The top ten clones hold roughly 0.36% of a sample with millions of clones, 90% to 95% of them seen once.

Sequenced: naive CD4+ T cells from PBMCs. Subset of the sample: CD45RA+ positively selected. The chain employs TRBV9 and TRBJ2-2, with 7 nucleotides matching TRBD2. This TCR was sampled from a young man in good health. Some clones in this sample may be carry-over from other donors' samples. This chain's CDR3 is CASSVGSRREGTGELFF. The CDR3 nucleotides read TGTGCCAGCAGCGTAGGCAGTAGGAGGGAGGGGACCGGGGAGCTGTTTTTT.